The 17 T cell receptor beta chains below come from one sample, sequenced in a study of cytomegalovirus exposure and HLA in healthy donors. The PCR contained 60 Vbeta and 13 Jbeta primers. Generated by immunoSEQ multiplex PCR, the TCRdb table keeps only in-frame clones and is missing some. The sample includes 150,000 or so clones, around 80% of them seen just once. Sequenced sample: PBMCs. The receptors were gathered from a man younger than 40 in good health and CMV-seropositive.

The chain joins TRBV11-2 to TRBJ2-7; D is uncertain. The CDR3 spans 13 residues. CDR1 SGHAT and CDR2 FQNNGV come from the germline V gene. The ends were cut back, 1 base at V and 2 bases at J, with 6 bases in the middle. The CDR3 protein is CASSLGRTYEQYF. CDR3 in DNA: TGTGCCAGCAGCTTAGGGCGGACCTACGAGCAGTACTTC. Supplemented by reference TRBV11-2 and TRBJ2-7, the full variable domain reads EAGVAQSPRYKIIEKRQSVAFWCNPISGHATLYWYQQILGQGPKLLIQFQNNGVVDDSQLPKDRFSAERLKGVDSTLKIQPAKLEDSAVYLCASSLGRTYEQYFGPGTRLTVT.

The chain employs TRBV2 and TRBJ1-5; possible D gene TRBD1, 5 bases. Germline CDR1 SNHLY, CDR2 FYNNEI. The V gene lost 7 bases and the J gene lost 9 bases, with 19 bases spanning the gap. The CDR3 covers 14 residues. CDR3 DNA sequence: TGTGCCAGCACCCGAGGGACTTATCCGACGCCCCAGCATTTT. Translating gives CASTRGTYPTPQHF.

The chain couples TRBV28 to TRBJ1-2; 7 nucleotides align to TRBD1. J gave up 4 bases and V 4 bases, and 12 bases lay outside the gene matches. Per germline, CDR1 MDHEN and CDR2 SYDVKM. CDR3 length: 16 residues. This CDR3 is CASSWQGERTVYGYTF. The CDR3, as DNA: TGTGCCAGCAGTTGGCAGGGGGAACGAACCGTCTATGGCTACACCTTC.

Only one count was recorded for this clone. The chain has TRBV7-9 and TRBJ2-3; TRBD2 matches at 7 bases. CDR3 length equals 16 residues. CDR1 is SEHNR and CDR2 is FQNEAQ in the germline V gene (reference sequence). The trim removed 5 bases at V and 4 bases at J, leaving 12 bases unmatched. CDR3 sequence: CASSHLAGRASDTQYF. The CDR3, as DNA: TGTGCCAGCAGCCATTTAGCGGGTAGGGCCTCAGATACGCAGTATTTT.

V gene TRBV19 combines with J gene TRBJ2-5; the match to TRBD1 covers 8 bases. This CDR3 comprises 13 residues. V lost 3 bases and J lost 5; bases outside the gene matches: 2. Germline lookup yields CDR1 LNHDA and CDR2 SQIVND (reference sequence). The CDR3 loop is CASSMDRDETQYF. In nucleotides, the CDR3 is TGTGCCAGTAGTATGGACAGGGACGAGACCCAGTACTTC.

The CDR3 nucleotides read TGTGCCAGCAGTCGTGTGGAGGGGGGGGAGACCCAGTACTTC. This sequence encodes CASSRVEGGETQYF. This chain uses TRBV7-9 with TRBJ2-5; possible D gene TRBD2, 7 bases. This CDR3 contains 14 residues. CDR1 SEHNR and CDR2 FQNEAQ come from the germline V gene (reference sequence). Trimming cost V 6 bases and J 5 bases, with 16 bases left between them.

The V gene is TRBV27, the J gene TRBJ2-6; D might be TRBD2 (6 bases). The germline CDR1 and CDR2 sequences are MNHEY and SMNVEV (reference sequence). V gave up 1 base and J gave up 2 bases, with 15 bases separating them. This CDR3 comprises 18 residues. Here the CDR3 reads CASSLYPPGTAGANVLTF. CDR3 bases: TGTGCCAGCAGTTTATACCCCCCGGGGACTGCTGGGGCCAACGTCCTGACTTTC.

This rearrangement joins TRBV6-5 to TRBJ2-3; D not resolved. The CDR3 covers 16 residues. V was cut by 2 bases and J by 0 bases, with 12 bases left in between. The germline V gene encodes CDR1 MNHEY and CDR2 SVGAGI. CDR3 DNA sequence: TGTGCCAGCAGTTACGAGGCGACCTCTAGCACAGATACGCAGTATTTT. It encodes CASSYEATSSTDTQYF.

The chain recombines TRBV18 with TRBJ2-3; TRBD1 matches at 9 bases. This CDR3 is 15 amino acids long. Germline CDR1 and CDR2: KGHSH and LQKENI. The V segment lost 4 bases and the J segment 3 bases; nucleotides outside the gene matches: 5. In nucleotides, the CDR3 is TGTGCCAGCTCACTACAGGGGGCGTTAACAGATACGCAGTATTTT. Translated, it gives CASSLQGALTDTQYF.

The chain joins TRBV7-9 to TRBJ2-1; 10 positions match TRBD2. The V segment lost 5 bases and the J segment 5 bases; nucleotides outside the gene matches: 9. This CDR3 spans 16 amino acids. Per germline, CDR1 SEHNR and CDR2 FQNEAQ (reference sequence). The CDR3 DNA follows: TGTGCCAGCAGCCTCCTATCTAGCGGGGGCCACAATGAGCAGTTCTTC. Translation gives CASSLLSSGGHNEQFF.

The V call is TRBV2, the J call TRBJ2-3, with D tentatively TRBD2 (6 bases). CDR3 size: 13 residues. Germline-derived CDR1 and CDR2 are SNHLY and FYNNEI. Trimming pared 7 bases from V and 2 bases from J, leaving 10 bases between. For the CDR3, the DNA is TGTGCCAGCACGACTAGGCTCACAGATACGCAGTATTTT. This sequence encodes CASTTRLTDTQYF.

The chain recombines TRBV5-1 with TRBJ1-3; TRBD1 matches 12 bases. Trimming removed 4 bases from V and 7 bases from J; junction bases left unmatched: 6. CDR1 is SGHRS, CDR2 YFSETQ, per germline. The CDR3 spans 15 residues. CDR3 protein: CASSPSGQGANTIYF. CDR3 in DNA: TGCGCCAGCAGCCCCTCGGGACAGGGGGCGAACACCATATATTTT.

This sequence joins TRBV9 and TRBJ2-5; 9 nucleotides match TRBD2. CDR1 is SGDLS and CDR2 is YYNGEE in the germline V gene. The V and J ends lost 2 bases and 5 bases, in that order; junction bases with no gene match: 4. This CDR3 contains 14 residues. CDR3 bases: TGTGCCAGCAGCGTTAGCGGGGGCGGGGAGACCCAGTACTTC. This gives the protein CASSVSGGGETQYF.

The chain is built from TRBV4-2 and TRBJ1-2; perhaps TRBD1 as D (6 bases). V lost 11 bases and J lost 4, with 17 bases in between. The CDR3 runs to 13 residues. CDR1 LGHNA and CDR2 YNFKEQ come from the germline V gene. The DNA for the CDR3 is TGTGCCGCTGGGGGCGGCCTTGGCTATGGCTACACCTTC. Residues: CAAGGGLGYGYTF.

V is TRBV10-3 and J is TRBJ2-7, with a weak D call TRBD2 (5 bases). Between the trimmed V and J ends, which lost 0 bases and 5 bases, there was a span of 8 bases. Germline V gene data show CDR1 as ENHRY and CDR2 as SYGVKD. The CDR3 runs to 13 residues. CDR3 sequence: CAISESGRDEQYF. CDR3 nucleotides: TGTGCCATCAGTGAGTCTGGGAGAGACGAGCAGTACTTC.

The V gene is TRBV7-2, the J gene TRBJ2-5; tentative D call: TRBD2 (6 bases). The CDR3 totals 14 residues. The germline CDR1 and CDR2 sequences are SGHTA and FQGNSA. The V end was cut by 4 bases, the J end by 5 bases, with 14 bases between. The chain's CDR3 is CASSWNSGGETQYF. CDR3 DNA sequence: TGTGCCAGCAGCTGGAACTCAGGAGGGGAGACCCAGTACTTC.

V and J are TRBV7-2 and TRBJ2-7; D gene unclear. CDR1 is SGHTA, CDR2 FQGNSA, per germline. The V and J ends lost 4 bases and 5 bases respectively, with 12 bases between them. This CDR3 is built from 13 residues. The CDR3 DNA follows: TGTGCCAGCAGCTCTACACGCGGCCACGAGCAGTACTTC. It is translated as CASSSTRGHEQYF.